Following are 28 T cell receptor beta chains from one sample sequenced in a study of blood T cell repertoires in COVID-19. The method was immunoSEQ multiplex PCR; TCRdb's version includes in-frame clones alone and lacks a portion of them. The sample yields approximately 280,000 clones, around 89% seen once. The material sequenced was peripheral blood. The receptors here all came from a man aged 35-49 years with acute or convalescent COVID-19.

The chain combines TRBV5-4 with TRBJ1-1; D perhaps matches TRBD1 (5 bases). The V gene's germline CDR1 is SGHNT and CDR2 YYREEE (reference sequence). V lost 4 bases and J lost 0, with 13 bases in between. CDR3 length equals 15 residues. CDR3 sequence (DNA): TGTGCCAGCAGCAACGGGGGGGTGATGAACACTGAAGCTTTCTTT. It translates to CASSNGGVMNTEAFF.

The chain links TRBV28 to TRBJ2-7; a possible D gene is TRBD2 (5 bases). Deletions cut 4 bases from V and 7 bases from J, with 5 bases between. Germline CDR1 and CDR2: MDHEN and SYDVKM. The CDR3 is made up of 10 amino acids. CDR3 protein: CASSSGEQYF. CDR3 nucleotides: TGTGCCAGCAGTTCGGGGGAGCAGTACTTC.

J is TRBJ2-7 and V is TRBV9, with 9 bases aligning to TRBD2. V was pared by 2 bases and J by 3 bases, with 3 bases of the junction left unmatched. This CDR3 comprises 14 residues. CDR1 and CDR2 (germline): SGDLS, YYNGEE. CDR3 residues: CASSVSGGNYEQYF. The CDR3, as DNA: TGTGCCAGCAGCGTTAGCGGGGGAAACTACGAGCAGTACTTC.

This chain uses TRBV5-1 with TRBJ2-3; D not resolved. Germline lookup yields CDR1 SGHRS and CDR2 YFSETQ. The CDR3 runs to 14 residues. Trimming pared 6 bases from V and 2 bases from J, leaving 13 bases between. CDR3 DNA sequence: TGCGCCAGCACCTCCGGGTACCCCACAGATACGCAGTATTTT. Protein sequence: CASTSGYPTDTQYF.

This chain uses TRBV28 with TRBJ1-2, with D perhaps TRBD1 (6 bases). The CDR3 contains 15 residues. V dropped 3 bases and J dropped 8 bases, with 19 bases sitting between them. Germline loops: CDR1 MDHEN, CDR2 SYDVKM. The CDR3 here is CASSLNPQGLKGYTF. The CDR3 DNA follows: TGTGCCAGCAGTTTGAACCCACAGGGTCTTAAGGGCTACACCTTC.

The chain joins TRBV19 to TRBJ2-1; TRBD2 agrees at 7 bases. The CDR3 runs 15 residues. The V gene end was trimmed by 6 bases and the J gene end by 3 bases; junction bases not matched to a gene: 8. Germline loops: CDR1 LNHDA, CDR2 SQIVND (reference sequence). CDR3 DNA sequence: TGTGCCAGTAGCCCGAGGGCGGGGGACTACAATGAGCAGTTCTTC. It specifies CASSPRAGDYNEQFF.

The chain carries TRBV19 and TRBJ2-1, with a tentative D call TRBD1 (6 bases). The CDR3 loop spans 13 amino acids. Trimming removed 7 bases at V and 10 bases at J, with 17 bases between. Germline-derived CDR1 and CDR2 are LNHDA and SQIVND (reference sequence). CDR3 protein: CASTGTTSMEQFF. CDR3 nucleotide sequence: TGTGCCAGTACCGGGACAACCTCAATGGAGCAGTTCTTC.

The chain uses TRBV24-1 and TRBJ2-3, with D uncertain. In germline, CDR1 is KGHDR, CDR2 SFDVKD. The CDR3 is 13 residues long. The V end was cut by 0 bases, the J end by 4 bases, with 4 bases between. The DNA for the CDR3 is TGTGCCACCAGTGATTTGTCGTCAGATACGCAGTATTTT. Its translation is CATSDLSSDTQYF.

The chain links TRBV6-5 to TRBJ2-7; weak D call: TRBD2 (6 bases). CDR1 MNHEY and CDR2 SVGAGI come from the germline V gene. This CDR3 has 15 amino acids. The V and J ends lost 7 bases and 3 bases respectively, with 19 bases between them. Here the CDR3 reads CASTNLAGIFYEQYF. The DNA of the CDR3 is TGTGCCAGCACGAACCTGGCGGGGATCTTCTACGAGCAGTACTTC.

The chain is built from TRBV11-2 and TRBJ1-2; TRBD1 might be the D (5 bases). The V gene's germline CDR1 is SGHAT and CDR2 FQNNGV. CDR3 size: 16 residues. V dropped 5 bases and J dropped 6 bases, with 22 bases sitting between them. CDR3 protein: CASSPTLGGVRDGYTF. The CDR3 nucleotides are TGTGCCAGCAGCCCGACCCTGGGGGGGGTACGTGATGGCTACACCTTC.

The chain recombines TRBV5-1 with TRBJ2-2, with 9 bases identical to TRBD1. Germline trimming cut 5 bases from V and 5 bases from J; bases unmatched to any gene: 4. CDR3 length equals 14 residues. Germline V gene data show CDR1 as SGHRS and CDR2 as YFSETQ. The CDR3 reads CASSRDRETGELFF. CDR3 DNA sequence: TGCGCCAGCAGTCGGGACAGGGAAACCGGGGAGCTGTTTTTT.

The chain has TRBV6-6 and TRBJ1-2; D not certain. CDR1 MNHNY and CDR2 SVGAGI come from the germline V gene (reference sequence). The CDR3 runs to 12 residues. V was pared by 7 bases and J by 4 bases, with 10 bases between. The CDR3 nucleotides read TGTGCCAGCAATCGGGGAGGCTATGGCTACACCTTC. Amino acids: CASNRGGYGYTF.

The V gene is TRBV9, the J gene TRBJ2-1; D is ambiguous. Trimming shortened V by 4 bases and J by 9 bases, and 17 bases separated the two germline ends. Germline V gene sequence: CDR1 SGDLS, CDR2 YYNGEE. The CDR3 contains 14 residues. CDR3 protein: CASSPQLELGEQFF. The CDR3 DNA is TGTGCCAGCAGCCCCCAGCTAGAATTGGGTGAGCAGTTCTTC.

This clone was observed once. The chain recombines TRBV7-2 with TRBJ2-7, with a weak D call TRBD2 (5 bases). The V gene lost 5 bases and the J gene lost 1 base, with 15 bases spanning the gap. The CDR3 covers 15 residues. The V gene's germline CDR1 is SGHTA and CDR2 FQGNSA. The CDR3 protein is CASSQSLEGSYEQYF. CDR3 DNA sequence: TGTGCCAGCAGCCAATCCCTTGAGGGATCCTACGAGCAGTACTTC.

The chain carries TRBV6-5 and TRBJ1-6; no firm D call. CDR3 size: 12 residues. Germline V gene data show CDR1 as MNHEY and CDR2 as SVGAGI. Trimming removed 8 bases from V and 9 bases from J, with 11 bases in between. The CDR3 loop reads CASEMGRSPLHF. Written as DNA, the CDR3 is TGTGCCAGCGAGATGGGCCGTTCACCCCTCCACTTT.

This clone was counted once. The rearrangement links TRBV19 to TRBJ1-1; TRBD1 is a possible D gene (6 bases). This CDR3 has 13 residues. Trimming pared 8 bases from V and 1 base from J, leaving 11 bases between. Germline V CDR1 and CDR2: LNHDA, SQIVND (reference sequence). The CDR3 is CASGRQANTEAFF. The CDR3 nucleotides read TGTGCCAGTGGACGACAGGCGAACACTGAAGCTTTCTTT. Drawing the rest from reference TRBV19 and TRBJ1-1, the complete variable domain is DGGITQSPKYLFRKEGQNVTLSCEQNLNHDAMYWYRQDPGQGLRLIYYSQIVNDFQKGDIAEGYSVSREKKESFPLTVTSAQKNPTAFYLCASGRQANTEAFFGQGTRLTVV.

The CDR3 nucleotides are TGTGCCAGCGGGGAGACAGGCCGAGAGGGCTACACCTTC. As protein: CASGETGREGYTF. V and J are TRBV5-4 and TRBJ1-2; D is perhaps TRBD1 (6 bases). The CDR3 contains 13 residues. Between the trimmed V and J ends, which lost 7 bases and 8 bases, there was a span of 18 bases. The V gene's germline CDR1 is SGHNT and CDR2 YYREEE (reference sequence).

V usage is TRBV7-8 and J usage is TRBJ2-1, with 8 bases that match TRBD1. Germline V gene data show CDR1 as SGHVS and CDR2 as FQNEAQ. The CDR3 covers 15 residues. V shed 5 bases and J 7 bases; nucleotides not matched to a gene: 10. CDR3 sequence: CASSPDRVSWNEQFF. CDR3 nucleotides: TGTGCCAGCAGCCCGGACAGGGTGTCGTGGAATGAGCAGTTCTTC.

J is TRBJ2-3 and V is TRBV9, with a weak D call TRBD2 (5 bases). The ends were cut back, 4 bases at V and 0 bases at J, with 12 bases in the middle. CDR3 size: 15 residues. Germline loops: CDR1 SGDLS, CDR2 YYNGEE. CDR3 protein: CASSTAGYSTDTQYF. The CDR3 DNA reads as TGTGCCAGCAGCACTGCGGGTTACAGCACAGATACGCAGTATTTT.

The count of this clone is one. The chain links TRBV18 to TRBJ2-3, with D possibly matching TRBD1 (5 bases). Trimming pared 2 bases from V and 5 bases from J, leaving 8 bases between. Per germline, CDR1 KGHSH and CDR2 LQKENI. This CDR3 spans 13 amino acids. CDR3 sequence (DNA): TGTGCCAGCTCACCAGGGGCCCGAGATACGCAGTATTTT. Protein: CASSPGARDTQYF.

The V and J genes are TRBV5-1 and TRBJ2-7, with D hard to call. V lost 1 base and J lost 1, with 3 bases in between. From germline, CDR1 is SGHRS and CDR2 YFSETQ. The CDR3 covers 12 residues. The DNA of the CDR3 is TGCGCCAGCAGCTTGTCATCCTACGAGCAGTACTTC. This encodes CASSLSSYEQYF.

This sequence joins TRBV6-5 and TRBJ1-1; 9 bases are shared with TRBD1. In germline, CDR1 is MNHEY, CDR2 SVGAGI. The CDR3 spans 14 residues. Trimming removed 8 bases from V and 2 bases from J; junction bases left unmatched: 6. The CDR3 sequence is CASSTGGFNTEAFF. The CDR3 bases are TGTGCCAGCTCCACAGGGGGCTTCAACACTGAAGCTTTCTTT.

The chain combines TRBV2 with TRBJ2-1, with D perhaps TRBD1 (6 bases). CDR3 length: 16 residues. With 5 bases removed from V and 5 bases from J, the gap between germline ends came to 19 bases. Germline CDR1 reads SNHLY; CDR2 reads FYNNEI. The CDR3 DNA is TGTGCCAGCAGTAGGGAGACAGGCCAGATACACAATGAGCAGTTCTTC. It yields the protein CASSRETGQIHNEQFF.

This clone was seen just once. The V call is TRBV7-2, the J call TRBJ1-1; D call uncertain. The CDR3 has 13 residues. Germline CDR1 SGHTA, CDR2 FQGNSA. Trimming left V 1 base short and J 3 bases short, with 6 bases between. The CDR3, as DNA: TGTGCCAGCAGCTTAGGAGTTGACACTGAAGCTTTCTTT. It is translated as CASSLGVDTEAFF.

This chain joins TRBV6-5 and TRBJ1-2; TRBD1 matches at 8 bases. The CDR3 has 14 residues. In germline, CDR1 is MNHEY, CDR2 SVGAGI. J lost 0 bases, V lost 6 bases, and 3 bases had no gene match. The CDR3 is CASRLDRANYGYTF. Written as DNA, the CDR3 is TGTGCCAGCAGACTGGACAGGGCTAACTATGGCTACACCTTC.

V and J are TRBV29-1 and TRBJ1-3; D is perhaps TRBD1 (5 bases). V was shortened by 4 bases and J by 0 bases, with 7 bases between the two germline ends. The CDR3 spans 13 residues. From germline, CDR1 is SQVTM and CDR2 ANQGSEA. CDR3 sequence (DNA): TGCAGCGTTGGACAGAACTCTGGAAACACCATATATTTT. Protein: CSVGQNSGNTIYF.

The rearrangement joins TRBV19 to TRBJ1-5; the D gene is possibly TRBD1 (5 bases). Germline CDR1 LNHDA, CDR2 SQIVND (reference sequence). The ends were cut back, 1 base at V and 3 bases at J, with 13 bases in the middle. This CDR3 contains 16 residues. The CDR3 reads CASSIGGGAYNQPQHF. The CDR3 DNA follows: TGTGCCAGTAGTATAGGGGGAGGGGCGTACAATCAGCCCCAGCATTTT.

The rearrangement links TRBV6-5 to TRBJ1-1, with a possible D match to TRBD1 (5 bases). V was trimmed by 8 bases and J by 8 bases, leaving 12 bases between them. The CDR3 has 11 amino acids. In germline, CDR1 is MNHEY, CDR2 SVGAGI. The DNA for the CDR3 is TGTGCCAGCCAGGGATTAGAAGAAGCTTTCTTT. Its protein is CASQGLEEAFF.